The entry that follows covers one T cell receptor beta chain sequence. The data were produced by immunoSEQ multiplex PCR, yet TCRdb's version contains in-frame clones alone and is incomplete. The profile shows roughly 130,000 clones, approximately 86% of them singletons. This sample is part of a study of blood T cell repertoires in COVID-19. The CDR3 runs to 14 residues. CDR1 is SGDLS, CDR2 YYNGEE, per germline. V lost 0 bases and J 3 bases, leaving 9 bases between the germline ends. This clonotype was obtained from a woman in her forties or fifties who had recovered from COVID-19. Input material: PBMCs or T cells enriched from blood (not recorded which). The chain links TRBV9 to TRBJ1-1, with unresolved D. The DNA for the CDR3 is TGTGCCAGCAGCGTAGATATGGGCTACACTGAAGCTTTCTTT. Translating gives CASSVDMGYTEAFF.